This is a list of T cell receptor beta chains from one sample in a study of blood T cell repertoires in COVID-19. Produced via immunoSEQ multiplex PCR; TCRdb's table is partial and in-frame only. The sample lists about 160,000 clones; about 80% were seen once. Sequencing input: peripheral blood. The receptors stem from a man in his 70s with acute or convalescent COVID-19. Both conserved end residues are part of each CDR3. Each record gives: V gene, D gene, J gene, clone size, CDR3 DNA, CDR3 protein. The D gene is left open where the match is weak. Size tells how often a clone was seen (once, few, many) or the class of an expanded clone, and some rows leave it out.

TRBV24-1	.	TRBJ2-7	.	TGTGCCACCAGTGGGACAAGTTCTTCCGAGCAGTACTTC	CATSGTSSSEQYF
TRBV18	TRBD1	TRBJ2-1	.	TGTGCCAGCTCAGTGGGGACAGCCGACCATGAGCAGTTCTTC	CASSVGTADHEQFF
TRBV28	.	TRBJ1-1	.	TGTGCCAGCACCCAAGGCGGGACCCGGGGGACTGAAGCTTTCTTT	CASTQGGTRGTEAFF
TRBV19	TRBD2	TRBJ2-7	once	TGTGCCAGTAGTCTTCTGGGGACTAGGAACACCTACGAGCAGTACTTC	CASSLLGTRNTYEQYF
TRBV30	.	TRBJ1-6	.	TGTGCCTGGAGGGACAGAAGTAATTCACCCCTCCACTTT	CAWRDRSNSPLHF
TRBV15	.	TRBJ1-1	.	TGTGCCACCAGAAGCGGGTTGAACACTGAAGCTTTCTTT	CATRSGLNTEAFF
TRBV27	TRBD1	TRBJ2-3	many	TGTGCCAGCAGTCCCCGGGACAGCCTAGATACGCAGTATTTT	CASSPRDSLDTQYF
TRBV19	TRBD1	TRBJ2-7	.	TGTGCCAGTACCTTCGGACAGGGGGCCTACGAGCAGTACTTC	CASTFGQGAYEQYF
TRBV7-8	TRBD1	TRBJ2-7	.	TGTGCCAGCAGCGAGCCGGGACAGGGCGTCTACGAGCAGTACTTC	CASSEPGQGVYEQYF
TRBV28	TRBD2	TRBJ2-3	few	TGTGCCAGCAGTTTGGGACTAGCGGGAGGAACTAGCACAGATACGCAGTATTTT	CASSLGLAGGTSTDTQYF
TRBV19	.	TRBJ2-5	.	TGTGCCAGTAGCCCCGCAATACAGGGTGCGCGAGAGACCCAGTACTTC	CASSPAIQGARETQYF
TRBV10-1	TRBD1	TRBJ1-6	.	TGCGCCAGCAGACATAAGGGACAGGGTTGCGCCCCTCCTAATTCACCCCTCCACTTT	CASRHKGQGCAPPNSPLHF
TRBV24-1	TRBD2	TRBJ2-3	once	TGTGCCACCAGTGATCTACTAGCGGGGGGGCCAGATACGCAGTATTTT	CATSDLLAGGPDTQYF
TRBV5-4	TRBD1	TRBJ1-2	.	TGTGCCAGCAGCCCCGAGGGCCGGACAGGGGGGCGGATATGGGGCTACACCTTC	CASSPEGRTGGRIWGYTF
TRBV5-5	.	TRBJ1-5	.	TGTGCCAGCAGCTTGGGGTGGGGCCAGCCCCAGCATTTT	CASSLGWGQPQHF
TRBV11-2	.	TRBJ2-6	.	TGTGCCAGCAGCGAACTAAGGGGGGCCAACGTCCTGACTTTC	CASSELRGANVLTF
TRBV7-6	TRBD2	TRBJ2-3	.	TGTGCCAGCAGCTTAGAATCGGGGGGGTACACAGATACGCAGTATTTT	CASSLESGGYTDTQYF
TRBV4-2	TRBD1	TRBJ1-6	few	TGTGCCAGCAGCCCTCTCACCCAGGGGGTGGGTAATTCACCCCTCCACTTT	CASSPLTQGVGNSPLHF
TRBV6-5	TRBD1	TRBJ1-2	.	TGTGCCAGTGGCGGACAGGGCTATGGCTACACCTTC	CASGGQGYGYTF
TRBV6-6	TRBD1	TRBJ1-2	.	TGTGCCAGCAGCCTATTGGCCCGAAGACAGGGCCCCTCAGCTAACTATGGCTACACCTTC	CASSLLARRQGPSANYGYTF
TRBV6-5	TRBD2	TRBJ2-5	.	TGTGCCAGCCGTAGCGGGGGGGGTGGAGAGACCCAGTACTTC	CASRSGGGGETQYF
TRBV7-8	TRBD1	TRBJ1-2	few	TGTGCCAGCAGTCACCGGGACAGGGGGCGGCGGTCCCATGGCTACACCTTC	CASSHRDRGRRSHGYTF
TRBV27	TRBD1	TRBJ2-2	.	TGTGCCAGCAGTTTATATGGACAGGGGGCGCCTGGCACCGGGGAGCTGTTTTTT	CASSLYGQGAPGTGELFF
TRBV7-9	.	TRBJ2-1	few	TGTGCCAGCAGCCAAGGATGGACGGGATTGGGGAATGAGCAGTTCTTC	CASSQGWTGLGNEQFF
TRBV5-1	.	TRBJ2-3	.	TGCGCCAGCAGCTCCGCAGGGAGCACAGATACGCAGTATTTT	CASSSAGSTDTQYF
TRBV5-1	TRBD2	TRBJ2-3	.	TGCGCCAGCAGCTTTGGCGGGAGGGAAGGGGATACGCAGTATTTT	CASSFGGREGDTQYF
TRBV12-3/TRBV12-4	.	TRBJ1-6	.	TGTGCCAGCAGTACAGGGATCGGATCACCCCTCCACTTT	CASSTGIGSPLHF
TRBV11-2	.	TRBJ1-4	.	TGTGCCAGCAGCCCCCCGTTATCGCTGGCTACTAATGAAAAACTGTTTTTT	CASSPPLSLATNEKLFF
TRBV5-1	TRBD1	TRBJ2-3	.	TGCGCCAGCAGCTGGCAGGGGGCGTCAGATACGCAGTATTTT	CASSWQGASDTQYF
TRBV5-1	.	TRBJ1-1	.	TGCGCCAGCAGCCCCCGGGAGGGGATGAACACTGAAGCTTTCTTT	CASSPREGMNTEAFF
TRBV3-1/TRBV3-2	TRBD1	TRBJ2-5	many	TGTGCCAGCAGCCAAGGGACAGGTCAACAAGAGACCCAGTACTTC	CASSQGTGQQETQYF
TRBV28	TRBD1	TRBJ1-2	.	TGTGCCAGCAGTCCACGGGGACAGGGTCGATATGGCTACACCTTC	CASSPRGQGRYGYTF
TRBV5-1	.	TRBJ2-7	once	TGCGCCAGCAGCTGGGGGGACGGTTCCTACGAGCAGTACTTC	CASSWGDGSYEQYF
TRBV7-2	.	TRBJ1-1	.	TGTGCCAGCAGCTTAGTCCCTCCCGGTTTAGAGGCTTTCTTT	CASSLVPPGLEAFF
TRBV5-1	.	TRBJ1-5	.	TGCGCCAGCAGCCCCGGGGGTCCAAATAGCAATCAGCCCCAGCATTTT	CASSPGGPNSNQPQHF
TRBV19	TRBD2	TRBJ2-3	.	TGTGCCAGTAGTCCGGGACTAGCGGGGCAAGATACGCAGTATTTT	CASSPGLAGQDTQYF
TRBV20-1	TRBD1	TRBJ1-1	.	TGCAGTACCGCCAGGGGGGCTGAAGCTTTCTTT	CSTARGAEAFF
TRBV7-9	.	TRBJ2-6	.	TGTGCCAGCAGCTTAGTAGGGAGGAAGGGGGCCAACGTCCTGACTTTC	CASSLVGRKGANVLTF
TRBV7-3	.	TRBJ2-2	.	TGTGCCAGCAGCTTAAGGTCGGCAGGATCCACCGGGGAGCTGTTTTTT	CASSLRSAGSTGELFF
TRBV7-8	TRBD1	TRBJ2-1	.	TGTGCCAGCAGCTTAGCGACAGGGAACTACAATGAGCAGTTCTTC	CASSLATGNYNEQFF
TRBV19	.	TRBJ2-1	.	TGTGCCAGTAGTATTAGGGGTGCTGGTCAGTTCTTC	CASSIRGAGQFF
TRBV2	.	TRBJ1-1	.	TGTGCCAGCAGTGAACTGGGACATAGGAACACTGAAGCTTTCTTT	CASSELGHRNTEAFF
TRBV23-1	.	TRBJ2-2	.	TGCGCCAGCAGTCAAAACCGCCCCCGGGACAGGGGAAAAGCGGGGGGGCCCAACACCGGGGAGCTGTTTTTT	CASSQNRPRDRGKAGGPNTGELFF
TRBV5-6	.	TRBJ2-3	.	TGTGCCAGCAGCGGAGCGGCAGATACGCAGTATTTT	CASSGAADTQYF
TRBV5-1	.	TRBJ2-7	once	TGCGCCAGCAGCCAGCACCCGACAGGAAGAGAGGTAGAGCAGTACTTC	CASSQHPTGREVEQYF
TRBV5-1	.	TRBJ2-3	.	TGCGCCAGCAGTCTGGAGGGCAGCTATAGCGGAACAGATACGCAGTATTTT	CASSLEGSYSGTDTQYF
TRBV30	.	TRBJ2-3	.	TGTGCCTGTTGGGGGGGCGGGAATACGCAGTATTTT	CACWGGGNTQYF
TRBV5-1	.	TRBJ2-4	.	TGCGCCAGCAGCCCGCCCCAGGGGGGAGTTACCATTCAGTACTTC	CASSPPQGGVTIQYF
TRBV7-2	TRBD2	TRBJ2-2	.	TGTGCCAGCAGCTCAACAAGCGGGGGCAATTCCGGGGAGCTGTTTTTT	CASSSTSGGNSGELFF
TRBV30	.	TRBJ2-6	.	TGTGCCTGGAGTGTACAGGGTAGCTCTGGGGCCAACGTCCTGACTTTC	CAWSVQGSSGANVLTF
TRBV29-1	.	TRBJ1-4	.	TGCAGCGTTGGTGAGGGAACTAATGAAAAACTGTTTTTT	CSVGEGTNEKLFF
TRBV19	.	TRBJ2-2	.	TGTGCCAGTAGTTCCCGACAGGCTCCGAACACCGGGGAGCTGTTTTTT	CASSSRQAPNTGELFF
TRBV7-3	TRBD1	TRBJ1-2	.	TGTGCCAGCAGCTTAACGTCCGGACAGGGATATGGCTACACCTTC	CASSLTSGQGYGYTF
TRBV28	.	TRBJ1-2	.	TGTGCCAGCAGTTTGGGGGGGGGTACCCCCTATGGCTACACCTTC	CASSLGGGTPYGYTF
TRBV3-1/TRBV3-2	.	TRBJ1-3	.	TGTGCCAGCCACGAGACTGGTGGAAACACCATATATTTT	CASHETGGNTIYF
TRBV19	.	TRBJ1-1	.	TGTGCCAGTAGTGAGCAGGGATTGAACACTGAAGCTTTCTTT	CASSEQGLNTEAFF
TRBV5-1	TRBD2	TRBJ2-7	.	TGCGCCAGCAGCCCGATGGGGACTAGCGGGGGCTACGAGCAGTACTTC	CASSPMGTSGGYEQYF